The source of this T cell receptor beta chain is a study of T cell responses to AZD1222 COVID-19 vaccine. Points from the study as a whole: Scientists sampled the repertoires only once the peak T cell response had passed. CD4 TCRs associated with vaccination spanned spike, dominating at 160-218 and 743-854. Unmutated variant regions are reportedly targeted by nearly half of spike-specific TCRs. Vaccination with two AZD1222 doses was followed by a rise in Spike-specific TCR breadth and depth.

Only in-frame clones appear in the TCRdb table, and some are missing; sequencing was by immunoSEQ multiplex PCR. The sample lists 200,000 to 250,000 clones; about 94% were seen once. Germline CDR1 reads MDHEN; CDR2 reads SYDVKM. The CDR3 sequence is 21 residues long. Trimming removed 3 bases from V and 1 base from J; junction bases left unmatched: 23. To note about this clone: Its antigen is undetermined.

The TCR sequence derives from an adult who received the MenACWY meningococcal vaccine as a control. The chain is built from TRBV28 and TRBJ1-1, with 7 bases lining up with TRBD1. The input for sequencing was peripheral blood, taken 28 days after the second dose of the MenACWY control vaccine. CDR3 DNA sequence: TGTGCCAGCAGTTTGAGACAGGGACTTTGGGGCAGTCCGACAACGAACACTGAAGCTTTCTTT. This codes for CASSLRQGLWGSPTTNTEAFF.